This T cell receptor (beta chain) was profiled in a study of blood T cells in healthy people across ages. Donors each provided ten milliliters of peripheral blood. Turning to this clonotype: Its antigen is unknown.

A second PCR, run for about 6 to 11 cycles, used a sample-barcoded 5' primer plus a J-beta primer mix. TCRdb re-derived calls from the 5' RACE reads in MiXCR, one entry per CDR3 protein. The sample includes roughly 2 million distinct CDR3 sequences, about 50% of them seen just once. General study results and limits: More naive CD4+ cells and higher diversity were found in long-lived than in aged donors. Across samples, TCR beta diversity tracked strongly with naive T cell percentage.

The TCR originated in a woman between 35 and 50 years old in good health. Material: blood.

The chain's CDR3 is CASSLRQQINTEAFF. The CDR3 DNA is TGTGCCAGCAGTTTGAGACAACAAATTAACACTGAAGCTTTCTTT. This chain uses TRBV12-3 or TRBV12-4 with TRBJ1-1; D call uncertain. Trimming took 3 bases from V and 2 from J, leaving 13 bases between them. The CDR3 sequence is 15 residues long.